One T cell receptor (beta chain) is described in this entry. The CDR3 spans 13 residues. The germline gives CDR1 LNHDA, CDR2 SQIVND (reference sequence). V lost 3 bases and J lost 5, with 8 bases in between. The data were obtained in a study of blood T cell repertoires in COVID-19. Assay used: immunoSEQ multiplex PCR; TCRdb lists only in-frame clones, some missing. The data show around 50,000 clones, roughly 80% seen once. This receptor was obtained from a woman between 50 and 59 years old with acute COVID-19. The rearrangement uses TRBV19 and TRBJ1-5; no firm D call. The specimen was PBMCs or T cells enriched from blood (not recorded which). The CDR3 DNA reads as TGTGCCAGTAGTATGGATCAGGATCAGCCCCAGCATTTT. Encoded protein: CASSMDQDQPQHF.